This T cell receptor beta chain was recorded in a study of blood T cell repertoires in COVID-19. Study-wide context: Researchers got acute and convalescent COVID-19 samples from the United States, Italy and Spain. PBMCs, B-cell-depleted T cells, or T cells provided the cDNA or gDNA that made up the material.

In the original analysis: Scientists estimated how many nucleated cells there were by amplifying reference gene primers. Assay: immunoSEQ multiplex PCR; the TCRdb copy retains only in-frame clones and omits some. The V and J calls and clone size were taken over from that table, and D and trimming were inferred from the DNA. Among 140,000 to 150,000 clones listed, around 84% were seen once. CDR1 and CDR2 (germline): MNHEY, SVGEGT. The CDR3 covers 14 residues. The germline V and J ends were trimmed by 0 bases and 6 bases, with 12 bases remaining between them. The chain recombines TRBV6-2 or TRBV6-3 with TRBJ2-7; maybe TRBD1 (6 bases). Sequencing used peripheral blood. The receptor's source is a human donor in a cohort sampled during active COVID-19. The CDR3 is CASSYSTGAREQYF. In DNA form, the CDR3 reads TGTGCCAGCAGTTACTCGACAGGAGCCCGCGAGCAGTACTTC.